A selection of T cell receptor beta chains follows, all from one sample in a study of blood T cells in healthy people across ages. TCRdb called the 5' RACE reads again in MiXCR, with one record for every CDR3 protein. The sample consists of about 1,500,000 distinct CDR3 sequences, about 28% of them appearing once. Sequenced sample: blood. Every receptor here comes from a woman in her 30s in good health. The CDR3 runs from the conserved cysteine through the conserved F or W.

v_gene	j_gene	CDR3aa
TRBV24-1	TRBJ1-2	CATSESWNYGYTF
TRBV5-1	-	CASSPAGTGLETQYF
TRBV29-1	TRBJ1-2	CSARGDGTNGYTF
TRBV6-6	TRBJ2-3	CASNLGRSTDTQYF
TRBV20-1	TRBJ1-4	CSARPSGEKLFF
TRBV7-2	TRBJ2-5	CASSDGRRSQTQYF
TRBV5-1	TRBJ2-3	CASSLGDAKSDTQYF
TRBV4-3	TRBJ2-5	CASSQGGTGGQKTQYF
TRBV6-5	TRBJ2-7	CASRTTGEAYGQYF
TRBV20-1	TRBJ2-1	CSVDPPISGRGYEQFF
TRBV7-2	TRBJ2-3	CASSLGGGSSDTQYF
TRBV2	TRBJ2-5	CASSVVRSQETQYF
TRBV20-1	TRBJ1-2	CSALLGGQGNYGYTF
TRBV5-1	TRBJ2-5	CASSLGQIYQETQYF
TRBV5-5	TRBJ2-5	CASSFRIAGGPRETQYF
TRBV7-2	TRBJ2-1	CASSYRLAGGLPSYNEQFF
TRBV6-1	TRBJ1-6	CASREAGLNRSDSPLHF
TRBV24-1	TRBJ2-5	CATWGPSRRETQYF
TRBV3-1	TRBJ1-1	CASSQARQGNTEAFF
TRBV7-2	TRBJ2-7	CARKGFSGDPSSYEQYF
TRBV20-1	TRBJ2-3	CSARDASGSKGDTQYF
TRBV6-5	TRBJ1-1	CASSYYGGGLKNTEAFF
TRBV6-2/TRBV6-3	TRBJ1-1	CASKRGATEAFF
TRBV12-3/TRBV12-4	TRBJ2-5	CASSQGDYENEQYF
TRBV27	TRBJ2-4	CASRSGTLNIQYF